This entry is about one TCR beta chain. Patients from Seattle were sampled longitudinally, starting during active infection. This specimen comes from a study of blood T cell repertoires in COVID-19. In the study overall: Samples came from the United States, Italy and Spain, spanning acute and convalescent COVID-19. T cells, B-cell-depleted T cells, or PBMCs provided the cDNA or gDNA that served as material.

The CDR3 runs 15 residues. Germline CDR1 MNHEY, CDR2 SVGEGT. With 5 bases removed from V and 1 base from J, the gap between germline ends came to 14 bases. Authors' processing steps: Nucleated cell counts were estimated from reference gene primer amplification. Measured with immunoSEQ multiplex PCR; TCRdb has only the in-frame clones, and not every one. D and trimming were read from the DNA, whereas the V and J calls and clone size are those reported in that table. The sample holds some 160,000 clones, roughly 91% seen once. The specimen sequenced was peripheral blood. The source is a man younger than 35 with COVID-19, enrolled during active disease. The V gene is TRBV6-2 or TRBV6-3, the J gene TRBJ1-1, with TRBD1 as a possible D gene (6 bases). CDR3 residues: CASSDSDRRNTEAFF. The CDR3 DNA reads as TGTGCCAGCAGTGATTCGGACAGACGGAACACTGAAGCTTTCTTT.